These 11 T cell receptor beta chains were all obtained from the same sample, sequenced in a study of T-cell reconstitution after alpha-beta-depleted transplantation in children. Unique molecular identifiers tagged the TCRbeta library. Each CDR3 protein gets one entry after TCRdb re-called the PCR reads with MiXCR. The top ten clones hold 35% to 45% of a sample with around 200,000 distinct CDR3 sequences, 7.5% to 9.5% of them seen once. The sample here was PBMCs, mostly from graft donor cells, taken 360 days after TCRalphabeta/CD19-depleted stem cell transplant. The receptors stem from a male patient under 10 years old who had a stem cell transplant for acute myeloid leukemia, so the T cells may come from the graft donor.

J is TRBJ2-5 and V is TRBV11-2, with 11 bases identical to TRBD2. The ends lost 5 bases at V and 2 bases at J; junction bases unmatched: 7. CDR3 length: 16 amino acids. Germline lookup yields CDR1 SGHAT and CDR2 FQNNGV. In DNA, the CDR3 is TGTGCCAGCAGCATCAACCGACTAGCGGGACAAGAGACCCAGTACTTC. Translating it yields CASSINRLAGQETQYF.

This clonotype has more than one count but fewer than ten. V gene TRBV20-1 combines with J gene TRBJ2-5, with 10 bases lining up with TRBD2. This CDR3 has 15 residues. Trimming at V came to 5 bases and at J to 5 bases, leaving 11 bases not matched to a gene. Germline assignment: CDR1 DFQATT and CDR2 SNEGSKA (reference sequence). This chain's CDR3 is CSALSGGTSWETQYF. The CDR3 DNA follows: TGCAGTGCTCTTAGCGGGGGGACGTCCTGGGAGACCCAGTACTTC.

V is TRBV12-3 or TRBV12-4 and J is TRBJ1-6; the D is unclear. This CDR3 spans 13 amino acids. V was clipped by 9 bases and J by 1 base, with 7 bases between them. The chain's CDR3 is CASRPSYNSPLHF. CDR3 nucleotide sequence: TGTGCCAGTCGACCGTCCTATAATTCACCCCTCCACTTT.

This clonotype was observed a handful of times. Mismatch with germline at one junction end may stem from a read error. The V gene is TRBV5-8, the J gene TRBJ2-7; unclear D gene. The CDR3 runs 12 residues. Germline lookup yields CDR1 SGHTS and CDR2 YDEGEE. CDR3 sequence (DNA): TGTGCCAGCACTTTGCGACATTCCTCGGAGTGCTTC. It is translated as CASTLRHSSECF.

This clonotype was recorded many times. This chain links TRBV12-3 or TRBV12-4 with TRBJ2-7; 13 bases map to TRBD2. The CDR3 contains 15 residues. J lost 2 bases, V lost 7 bases, and 5 bases had no gene match. CDR3 sequence reads: CASTPGLAGTYEQYF. The CDR3 DNA reads TGTGCCAGCACTCCGGGACTAGCGGGAACCTACGAGCAGTACTTC.

This clonotype was observed many times. The rearrangement links TRBV24-1 to TRBJ2-2; the D is unclear. Trimming left V 7 bases short and J 6 bases short, with 11 bases between. Germline loops: CDR1 KGHDR, CDR2 SFDVKD. The CDR3 is made up of 13 amino acids. For the CDR3, the DNA is TGTGCCACCAGGGACGGTAAATCCGGGGAGCTGTTTTTT. This sequence encodes CATRDGKSGELFF.

The rearrangement joins TRBV7-9 to TRBJ2-6; a possible D gene is TRBD1 (6 bases). This CDR3 region has 13 residues. Looked up from germline, CDR1 is SEHNR and CDR2 is FQNEAQ (reference sequence). Trimming removed 6 bases from V and 6 bases from J, with 9 bases in between. The CDR3 DNA is TGTGCCAGCAGTAACAGGGCGGCCAACGTCCTGACTTTC. Amino acid sequence: CASSNRAANVLTF.

The chain employs TRBV11-2 and TRBJ2-6, with TRBD1 matching 7 bases. The CDR3 sequence is 19 residues long. Germline loops: CDR1 SGHAT, CDR2 FQNNGV. The ends lost 5 bases at V and 2 bases at J; junction bases unmatched: 15. The CDR3 DNA follows: TGTGCCAGCAGCCTCGAGGGACAGAGGGTGTCCGCTGGGGCCAACGTCCTGACTTTC. Its protein is CASSLEGQRVSAGANVLTF.

This clonotype has only a few counts. The chain uses TRBV11-2 and TRBJ2-3, with 16 bases that match TRBD2. From germline, CDR1 is SGHAT and CDR2 FQNNGV. CDR3 length: 18 residues. V shed 1 base, J shed 4 bases, and the junction held 5 bases outside the gene matches. The CDR3 sequence: CASSLVGLAGGPADTQYF. The DNA for the CDR3 is TGTGCCAGCAGCTTAGTGGGACTAGCGGGAGGGCCGGCAGATACGCAGTATTTT.

V is TRBV28 and J is TRBJ2-5, with 11 positions matching TRBD1. CDR1 and CDR2 from the germline V gene are MDHEN and SYDVKM. The ends lost 2 bases at V and 2 bases at J; junction bases unmatched: 7. CDR3 length: 17 residues. The CDR3 nucleotides read TGTGCCAGCAGTTTAATGGGGACAGGGGGTCTACAAGAGACCCAGTACTTC. Encoded protein: CASSLMGTGGLQETQYF. The whole variable domain, filled in from reference TRBV28 and TRBJ2-5, reads DVKVTQSSRYLVKRTGEKVFLECVQDMDHENMFWYRQDPGLGLRLIYFSYDVKMKEKGDIPEGYSVSREKKERFSLILESASTNQTSMYLCASSLMGTGGLQETQYFGPGTRLLVL.

Many counts were recorded for this clonotype. The chain recombines TRBV5-1 with TRBJ2-7, with D possibly matching TRBD1 (6 bases). Trimming left V 1 base short and J 3 bases short, with 8 bases between. This CDR3 contains 13 residues. Germline V gene lookup returns CDR1 SGHRS and CDR2 YFSETQ. As DNA, the CDR3 is TGCGCCAGCAGCTTGACAGGGAACTACGAGCAGTACGTC. Protein sequence: CASSLTGNYEQYV.